This paragraph reports one T cell receptor beta chain. Its matching antigen is unknown. V gave up 0 bases and J gave up 3 bases, with 12 bases separating them. This CDR3 has 16 residues. Germline V CDR1 and CDR2: MGHRA, YSYEKL. This sample stems from a study of OX40 agonist ivuxolimab in advanced cancers. About the research overall: Patients in dose escalation had liver, melanoma, kidney or head and neck cancers.

Assay used: immunoSEQ multiplex PCR; TCRdb lists only in-frame clones, some missing. The data show 20,000 or so clones, with more than 65% seen just once and around 3.5% held by the top ten. General study points: Some patients without response likewise showed low normalized clonal expansion. At 0.1 to 3.0 mg/kg, CD4+ and CD8+ blood T cells expanded clonally by week 6.

The sequence derives from an adult with an advanced solid tumor such as melanoma, head and neck, liver or kidney cancer. Specimen: CD4+ or CD8+ T cells sorted from blood, collected in a trial of the OX40 agonist ivuxolimab. V is TRBV4-1 and J is TRBJ1-5; possibly TRBD1 for D (5 bases). The CDR3 DNA follows: TGCGCCAGCAGCCAAGATCAGTCAGGGTACAATCAGCCCCAGCATTTT. The encoded protein is CASSQDQSGYNQPQHF.